The clone carrying this TCR beta chain has just a few counts. Its antigen is unknown. From the 5' RACE reads, TCRdb called clonotypes with MiXCR, one entry per CDR3 protein. The data contain under 900,000 distinct CDR3 sequences, roughly an eighth of them singletons. Trimming took 5 bases from V and 2 from J, leaving 14 bases between them. The CDR3 is 15 amino acids. Germline-derived CDR1 and CDR2 are SEHNR and FQNEAQ (reference sequence). The data were obtained in a study of identical twins. Study-level findings and limits: Model-predicted out-of-frame TCR alpha sharing fell below observed values in monozygotic twins. Part of the zero-insertion signal could reflect confounding by invariant MAIT and iNKT cells. Out-of-frame alpha sequences common to twins exhibited an excess of low generation probability.

Separately, the same data were catalogued under a study of yellow fever vaccine responses in identical twins.

Sequenced: PBMCs. The chain links TRBV7-9 to TRBJ2-3; unclear D gene. This sequence was found in a woman aged 18 to 35 in good health. The CDR3 region is CASSTALMVTDTQYF. The CDR3 bases are TGTGCCAGCAGCACCGCCCTTATGGTCACAGATACGCAGTATTTT.